The subject of this entry is one T cell receptor (beta chain). What antigen it recognizes has not been identified. Qualities for individual bases were not recorded, and no much larger clone is one base off. At the junction V is shortened by 3 bases and J by 6 bases, with 11 bases in between. Reading the germline V gene gives CDR1 KGHSH and CDR2 LQKENI. The CDR3 contains 13 residues, cysteine and phenylalanine counted. Only CDR3 DNA remains: 39 bases, in frame from the first base. The collaborating institutions used their own protocols to collect whole blood in K2EDTA tubes. For TCRbeta analysis, collaborators shipped samples as frozen whole blood, isolated PBMCs, or DNA extracted from either of those sample types. These data are taken from a study of blood T cell repertoires in COVID-19 (dated by TCRdb to about 2020). In the study overall: The collaborator samples originated in the United States, Italy and Spain and spanned the acute and convalescent phases of COVID-19. The prospective study material was composed of cDNA or gDNA derived from T cells, B-cell-depleted T cells, or PBMCs. Subjects who had been exposed to COVID-19, were actively infected with it, or had recovered from it provided the deeply sampled blood TCRbeta repertoires that made up the dataset. The repertoires were released in a freely available public database meant as a resource for research on the immune response to SARS-CoV-2. The samples were drawn from two sources: the first 160 participants of the ongoing ImmuneRACE study, and over 950 subjects contributed by 6 global collaborators. Sample metadata almost always included a de-identified subject ID, COVID-19 status, age in years and sex. Where available, HLA class I and class II types were taken from metadata supplied by the sample provider and were not determined by assay-based typing.

The immunoSEQ Assay, a bias-controlled multiplex PCR, was used to amplify TCRbeta CDR3 regions from genomic DNA. The published analysis was carried out like this. The number of nucleated cells in each sample was estimated by amplification of reference gene primers within the assay. To quantify the absolute abundance of each unique TCRbeta CDR3 rearrangement, sequence reads were collapsed and filtered. For each sample, productive Simpson clonality was calculated by taking the square root of Simpson's diversity index across productive rearrangements. Here the immuneACCESS table is served through TCRdb, limited to in-frame sequences with V and J called. Missing clones are a known gap in these copies; in checked studies unresolved V genes cover under half, and the rest lacks a known reason. V and J calls and clone size come straight from that table; D and trimming were deduced from the DNA. Present in this sample are some 120,000 clones, more than 70% of which were seen just once. Of the sample, under 4% is held by the ten largest clones.

Findings and caveats that apply to the study as a whole: How much clinical and demographic metadata was included differed by source and by participant, and the metadata was provided uncurated.

Sequenced: peripheral blood. The sequence derives from a man in his sixties with acute or convalescent COVID-19. This receptor chain uses TRBV18 and TRBJ1-1; no D gene can be assigned with confidence. The DNA reads TGTGCCAGCTCACCGGGCAGAACAGCTGAAGCTTTCTTT. It codes for CASSPGRTAEAFF.